These 7 T cell receptor beta chains were all obtained from the same sample, sequenced in a study of blood T cell repertoires in COVID-19. Sequencing was performed with immunoSEQ multiplex PCR; in TCRdb, only in-frame clones are kept and a portion is missing. The sample holds 290,000 or so clones, 70% to 90% seen once. The sequenced sample consisted of peripheral blood. The receptors stem from a man in his forties or fifties with active or convalescent COVID-19.

This rearrangement joins TRBV19 to TRBJ1-2, with D possibly matching TRBD1 (6 bases). Germline V gene data show CDR1 as LNHDA and CDR2 as SQIVND (reference sequence). This CDR3 is 12 amino acids long. V dropped 7 bases and J dropped 4 bases, with 10 bases sitting between them. CDR3 region: CASKGVGYGYTF. Written as DNA, the CDR3 is TGTGCCAGTAAGGGGGTTGGCTATGGCTACACCTTC.

The count of this clone is one. CDR3 coding DNA: TGTGCCAGCAGCTTAGCGGAAAGGGGGCCCACAGATACGCAGTATTTT. It specifies CASSLAERGPTDTQYF. This chain joins TRBV11-2 and TRBJ2-3, with TRBD1 matching 7 bases. This CDR3 contains 16 residues. Per germline, CDR1 SGHAT and CDR2 FQNNGV. After removal of 1 base from V and 2 bases from J, the junction contained 6 bases not matched to a gene. Full variable domain (rest looked up from reference TRBV11-2 and TRBJ2-3): EAGVAQSPRYKIIEKRQSVAFWCNPISGHATLYWYQQILGQGPKLLIQFQNNGVVDDSQLPKDRFSAERLKGVDSTLKIQPAKLEDSAVYLCASSLAERGPTDTQYFGPGTRLTVL.

A single count supports this clone. The chain carries TRBV4-1 and TRBJ2-7, with 13 positions matching TRBD2. Looked up from germline, CDR1 is MGHRA and CDR2 is YSYEKL. The CDR3 loop spans 16 amino acids. V lost 1 base and J lost 5; bases outside the gene matches: 5. The CDR3 sequence is CASSQGTSGSEDEQYF. DNA of the CDR3: TGCGCCAGCAGCCAAGGGACTAGCGGGAGCGAGGACGAGCAGTACTTC.

The rearrangement joins TRBV4-1 to TRBJ2-7; 11 bases map to TRBD2. Germline CDR1 and CDR2: MGHRA and YSYEKL. The CDR3 loop spans 18 amino acids. V was pared by 0 bases and J by 7 bases, with 14 bases of the junction left unmatched. CDR3 in DNA: TGCGCCAGCAGCCAAGAAGGGGGGACTAGCGGTCGACCGGGGGAGCAGTACTTC. Translation gives CASSQEGGTSGRPGEQYF.

This sequence joins TRBV9 and TRBJ2-1; TRBD2 aligns across 10 bases. Losses at the gene ends were 3 bases for V and 5 bases for J; bases not matched to a gene: 2. Germline values: CDR1 SGDLS, CDR2 YYNGEE. This CDR3 is built from 14 residues. CDR3 DNA: TGTGCCAGCAGCGCTAGCGGGGGTCACAATGAGCAGTTCTTC. This sequence encodes CASSASGGHNEQFF.

The CDR3 reads CASSLAGGRGGFYEQYF. The CDR3 DNA reads as TGTGCCAGCAGCTTGGCTGGTGGGAGGGGCGGGTTCTACGAGCAGTACTTC. This chain links TRBV5-5 with TRBJ2-7; 7 positions agree with TRBD2. With V trimmed by 0 bases and J by 3 bases, 12 bases remained unmatched. Germline CDR1 and CDR2: SGHKS and YYEKEE (reference sequence). CDR3 size: 17 residues.

This clone was seen only once. This chain uses TRBV16 with TRBJ1-4; possibly TRBD1 for D (6 bases). Trimming pared 4 bases from V and 3 bases from J, leaving 12 bases between. This CDR3 contains 15 residues. Germline CDR1 is KGHSY and CDR2 is FQNENV. The chain's CDR3 is CASSPNRAANEKLFF. Here the CDR3 DNA reads TGTGCCAGCAGCCCCAACAGGGCAGCTAATGAAAAACTGTTTTTT.